A single sample gave rise to the 32 T cell receptor beta chains below, sequenced in a study of spatial heterogeneity in lung cancer (dated 2019 in TCRdb). The receptor library was made with 5' RACE. Sequencer: NextSeq 500. Clones were called with MiXCR by TCRdb after fastp trimmed the public reads at Q25, and only in-frame beta chains were retained. A single entry per CDR3 protein holds the most common genes and DNA from its merged rows. Here the sample has tens of thousands of distinct CDR3 sequences; roughly 21% occur a single time. 21% of the sample belongs to the ten largest clones. In light of the paper, this sample's time point label describes: blood at routine non-recurrence follow-up after resection. This specimen was PBMCs, taken at follow-up. These receptors were collected from a male donor with early-stage non-small cell lung cancer.

V gene TRBV5-6 combines with J gene TRBJ1-1; 11 bases line up with TRBD1. Germline trimming cut 2 bases from V and 4 bases from J; bases unmatched to any gene: 4. The V gene's germline CDR1 is SGHDT and CDR2 YYEEEE. The CDR3 extends over 15 amino acids. The chain's CDR3 is CASSFAGTGGTEAFF. CDR3 bases: TGTGCCAGCAGCTTTGCCGGGACAGGGGGCACTGAAGCTTTCTTT. Based on the CDR3 plus reference TRBV5-6 and TRBJ1-1, the full variable domain is DAGVTQSPTHLIKTRGQQVTLRCSPKSGHDTVSWYQQALGQGPQFIFQYYEEEERQRGNFPDRFSGHQFPNYSSELNVNALLLGDSALYLCASSFAGTGGTEAFFGQGTRLTVV.

The chain is built from TRBV19 and TRBJ2-1; TRBD1 aligns across 9 bases. In germline, CDR1 is LNHDA, CDR2 SQIVND (reference sequence). There are 16 residues in the CDR3. With 4 bases clipped from V and 3 bases from J, the junction kept 7 bases outside the gene matches. CDR3 region: CASSTRDRDIYNEQFF. CDR3 in DNA: TGTGCCAGTAGTACCCGGGACAGGGATATCTACAATGAGCAGTTCTTC.

This clonotype was detected ten times or more. The rearrangement joins TRBV20-1 to TRBJ2-1, with no clear D. CDR3 length: 14 amino acids. CDR1 DFQATT and CDR2 SNEGSKA come from the germline V gene (reference sequence). V was trimmed by 0 bases and J by 0 bases, leaving 6 bases between them. In DNA form, the CDR3 reads TGCAGTGCTAGAGACAGTGGCTCCTACAATGAGCAGTTCTTC. Translated, it gives CSARDSGSYNEQFF.

V and J are TRBV7-2 and TRBJ1-4; D might be TRBD1 (6 bases). The CDR3 loop spans 14 amino acids. Germline V gene lookup returns CDR1 SGHTA and CDR2 FQGNSA. Trimming removed 3 bases at V and 8 bases at J, with 13 bases between. The CDR3 is CASSLNRVGEKLFF. In DNA form, the CDR3 reads TGTGCCAGCAGCTTGAACAGGGTGGGGGAAAAACTGTTTTTT.

This clonotype was observed a few times. The gene calls are TRBV5-6 and TRBJ1-1; TRBD1 might be the D (6 bases). Trimming cost V 4 bases and J 0 bases, with 16 bases left between them. The CDR3 has 16 residues. CDR1 SGHDT and CDR2 YYEEEE come from the germline V gene. The CDR3 is CASSPQQGALNTEAFF. The DNA for the CDR3 is TGTGCCAGCAGCCCACAACAGGGAGCCTTGAACACTGAAGCTTTCTTT. Filled out from reference TRBV5-6 and TRBJ1-1, the complete variable domain reads DAGVTQSPTHLIKTRGQQVTLRCSPKSGHDTVSWYQQALGQGPQFIFQYYEEEERQRGNFPDRFSGHQFPNYSSELNVNALLLGDSALYLCASSPQQGALNTEAFFGQGTRLTVV.

This clonotype has just a few counts. The chain couples TRBV24-1 to TRBJ2-3, with TRBD2 identical over 7 bases. Germline CDR1 reads KGHDR; CDR2 reads SFDVKD. V lost 10 bases and J lost 6; bases outside the gene matches: 9. The CDR3 consists of 13 residues. The CDR3 coding sequence is TGTGCCACTGGGGATGCGGGGGAGGATACGCAGTATTTT. This translates into CATGDAGEDTQYF.

V is TRBV20-1 and J is TRBJ2-7, with 11 bases that match TRBD1. CDR3 length equals 13 residues. V trimming: 1 base; J trimming: 7 bases; junction bases outside the gene matches: 3. Germline V gene sequence: CDR1 DFQATT, CDR2 SNEGSKA (reference sequence). CDR3 DNA: TGCAGTGCTAGAGCCGGGACAGGGGGGGAGCAGTACGTC. This codes for CSARAGTGGEQYV.

This clonotype was seen ten or more times. This chain joins TRBV6-5 and TRBJ2-1; TRBD2 aligns across 14 bases. J lost 5 bases, V lost 6 bases, and 6 bases had no gene match. The CDR3 sequence is 16 residues long. CDR1 is MNHEY and CDR2 is SVGAGI in the germline V gene. The CDR3 protein is CASRRPGLAGDNEQFF. CDR3 in DNA: TGTGCCAGCAGACGACCGGGACTAGCGGGAGACAATGAGCAGTTCTTC.

The table lists this clonotype with many counts. V usage is TRBV7-7 and J usage is TRBJ2-1, with unresolved D. Germline V CDR1 and CDR2: SSHAT, FNYEAQ (reference sequence). The CDR3 consists of 15 residues. Deletions cut 5 bases from V and 0 bases from J, with 11 bases between. The CDR3 region is CASSPDLSSYNEQFF. DNA of the CDR3: TGTGCCAGCAGCCCGGACCTAAGCTCCTACAATGAGCAGTTCTTC.

This clonotype was seen a few times. The chain has TRBV7-2 and TRBJ2-4; no reliable D call. V lost 2 bases, J lost 0 bases, and 14 bases lay in between. The CDR3 is 17 residues long. The germline CDR1 and CDR2 sequences are SGHTA and FQGNSA. This CDR3 reads CASSLNAGEVAKNIQYF. The CDR3 region has the DNA TGTGCCAGCAGCTTAAACGCTGGGGAAGTAGCCAAAAACATTCAGTACTTC.

The chain employs TRBV5-1 and TRBJ1-3; perhaps TRBD1 as D (6 bases). The CDR3 length is 17 residues. Trimming removed 6 bases from V and 0 bases from J, with 19 bases in between. Germline loops: CDR1 SGHRS, CDR2 YFSETQ. The CDR3 DNA follows: TGCGCCAGCACCGAAAGGATGGACAGCGGCTCTGGAAACACCATATATTTT. Its translation: CASTERMDSGSGNTIYF.

This clonotype was detected a few times. The rearrangement joins TRBV27 to TRBJ2-2; TRBD2 aligns across 12 bases. CDR1 and CDR2 from the germline V gene are MNHEY and SMNVEV (reference sequence). The CDR3 spans 15 residues. Losses at the gene ends were 7 bases for V and 6 bases for J; bases not matched to a gene: 6. CDR3 coding DNA: TGTGCCAGCACCGGGACTAGCGGGCCCCCCGGGGAGCTGTTTTTT. Its translation is CASTGTSGPPGELFF.

This clonotype came up a few times. The chain links TRBV6-2 or TRBV6-3 to TRBJ2-1; 8 nucleotides align to TRBD2. Germline trimming cut 2 bases from V and 0 bases from J; bases unmatched to any gene: 6. Germline loops: CDR1 MNHEY, CDR2 SVGEGT. The CDR3 is 17 amino acids. DNA of the CDR3: TGTGCCAGCAGTTACCTAGCGGGTCCTACCTCCTACAATGAGCAGTTCTTC. It encodes CASSYLAGPTSYNEQFF.

This clonotype was recorded at least ten times. The rearrangement uses TRBV7-2 and TRBJ2-1; 9 bases are a match to TRBD1. CDR1 is SGHTA and CDR2 is FQGNSA in the germline V gene. The CDR3 has 14 amino acids. The V and J ends lost 4 bases and 8 bases, in that order; junction bases with no gene match: 6. The CDR3 nucleotides are TGTGCCAGCAGCTCGGGACAGGGTTTTTATGAGCAGTTCTTC. Translation: CASSSGQGFYEQFF.

This clonotype was recorded at least ten times. This sequence joins TRBV7-8 and TRBJ2-7, with 11 bases lining up with TRBD2. Per germline, CDR1 SGHVS and CDR2 FQNEAQ. The CDR3 extends over 16 amino acids. Trimming at V came to 4 bases and at J to 1 base, leaving 6 bases not matched to a gene. Here the CDR3 DNA reads TGTGCCAGCAGCTCCTTAGCGGGAGGGTTATCCTACGAGCAGTACTTC. Protein sequence: CASSSLAGGLSYEQYF.

The chain uses TRBV27 and TRBJ1-6; TRBD1 matches at 7 bases. The junction had 4 bases not matched to a gene; V was cut back by 5 bases and J by 6 bases. CDR1 is MNHEY and CDR2 is SMNVEV in the germline V gene (reference sequence). This CDR3 has 14 amino acids. Written as DNA, the CDR3 is TGTGCCAGCAGTCCCTACAGGGGTAATTCACCCCTCCACTTT. Translated, it gives CASSPYRGNSPLHF.

J is TRBJ2-2 and V is TRBV24-1; 13 bases are shared with TRBD2. V was clipped by 9 bases and J by 2 bases; unmatched bases: 8. The CDR3 has 17 amino acids. CDR1 and CDR2 (germline): KGHDR, SFDVKD. CDR3 in amino acids: CATGTSGTGENTGELFF. Written as DNA, the CDR3 is TGTGCCACCGGGACTAGCGGGACAGGCGAAAACACCGGGGAGCTGTTTTTT.

This clonotype was recorded a few times. The chain recombines TRBV2 with TRBJ2-3; 8 bases fit TRBD1. V gave up 8 bases and J gave up 3 bases; unmatched junction bases: 7. The CDR3 sequence is 14 residues long. Germline V lookup: CDR1 SNHLY, CDR2 FYNNEI. The CDR3, as DNA: TGTGCCAGCGTGGACAGGGCAGGGACAGATACGCAGTATTTT. Its translation: CASVDRAGTDTQYF. The full variable domain, its missing parts supplied by reference TRBV2 and TRBJ2-3, is EPEVTQTPSHQVTQMGQEVILRCVPISNHLYFYWYRQILGQKVEFLVSFYNNEISEKSEIFDDQFSVERPDGSNFTLKIRSTKLEDSAMYFCASVDRAGTDTQYFGPGTRLTVL.

Only a few counts were recorded for this clonotype. CDR3 loop: CASSAPIAGDDNEQFF. CDR3 coding DNA: TGTGCCAGCAGCGCTCCTATAGCGGGAGACGACAATGAGCAGTTCTTC. The chain employs TRBV5-4 and TRBJ2-1; the match to TRBD2 covers 9 bases. The CDR3 loop spans 16 amino acids. The germline V gene encodes CDR1 SGHNT and CDR2 YYREEE (reference sequence). The J segment lost 5 bases and the V segment lost 4 bases, leaving 10 bases of the junction unmatched.

This clonotype was observed a handful of times. CDR3 coding DNA: TGTGCCAGCGAACCAACGATAGCAGATACGCAGTATTTT. Residues: CASEPTIADTQYF. The chain combines TRBV7-9 with TRBJ2-3; D ambiguous. The V and J ends lost 8 bases and 4 bases respectively, with 13 bases between them. CDR1 is SEHNR and CDR2 is FQNEAQ in the germline V gene (reference sequence). The CDR3 runs to 13 residues.

This clonotype has a handful of counts. The rearrangement links TRBV24-1 to TRBJ2-3; TRBD2 matches at 9 bases. The CDR3 spans 17 residues. The germline gives CDR1 KGHDR, CDR2 SFDVKD. After removal of 3 bases from V and 2 bases from J, the junction contained 8 bases not matched to a gene. The CDR3 DNA reads as TGTGCCACCAGTGATGGGACTAGCCGAGCATCCACAGATACGCAGTATTTT. This gives the protein CATSDGTSRASTDTQYF.

The chain uses TRBV10-3 and TRBJ2-7, with a tentative D call TRBD1 (6 bases). The CDR3 has 12 amino acids. Trimming pared 3 bases from V and 6 bases from J, leaving 9 bases between. Germline V CDR1 and CDR2: ENHRY, SYGVKD. CDR3 in DNA: TGTGCCATCAGTGAAGGGGGTCTCGAGCAGTACTTC. Encoded protein: CAISEGGLEQYF.

The rearrangement uses TRBV10-1 and TRBJ2-7; 11 bases are shared with TRBD1. V lost 0 bases, J lost 3 bases, and 4 bases stayed unmatched. Germline V gene data show CDR1 as WNHNN and CDR2 as SYGVQD (reference sequence). The CDR3 consists of 16 residues. CDR3 sequence: CASSESGGTGGYEQYF. The CDR3 DNA is TGCGCCAGCAGTGAGTCGGGTGGGACAGGGGGCTACGAGCAGTACTTC.

This sequence joins TRBV10-3 and TRBJ2-3, with D possibly being TRBD1 or TRBD2 (6 bases each). Germline CDR1 reads ENHRY; CDR2 reads SYGVKD. Between the trimmed V and J ends, which lost 7 bases and 5 bases, there was a span of 13 bases. CDR3 length equals 13 residues. CDR3 coding DNA: TGTGCCATCAAAGGGGGAGGACGAGATACGCAGTATTTT. As protein: CAIKGGGRDTQYF.

The genes are TRBV29-1 and TRBJ2-7, with D possibly TRBD1 on 8 matching bases. Germline V lookup: CDR1 SQVTM, CDR2 ANQGSEA. The V gene lost 4 bases and the J gene lost 6 bases, with 13 bases spanning the gap. The CDR3 sequence is 12 residues long. The CDR3 DNA reads as TGCAGCGTTGGGAACAGGGGGGGCGAGCAGTACGTC. Translation: CSVGNRGGEQYV.

In this sample, this clonotype turned up once. The genes are TRBV5-1 and TRBJ2-7, with 7 bases matching TRBD2. V lost 4 bases to trimming and J lost 2 bases; unmatched junction nucleotides: 6. CDR3 size: 14 residues. The germline CDR1 and CDR2 sequences are SGHRS and YFSETQ. The CDR3 reads CASSPRLAAYEQYF. CDR3 bases: TGCGCCAGCAGCCCAAGACTAGCAGCCTACGAGCAGTACTTC.

This clonotype showed up many times. The chain uses TRBV11-2 and TRBJ2-7; 7 bases align to TRBD2. J was trimmed by 0 bases and V by 0 bases; bases with no gene match: 8. In germline, CDR1 is SGHAT, CDR2 FQNNGV. There are 17 residues in the CDR3. The CDR3 is CASSLEALSGLSYEQYF. Written as DNA, the CDR3 is TGTGCCAGCAGCTTAGAGGCCCTTAGCGGGCTCTCCTACGAGCAGTACTTC.

The chain joins TRBV30 to TRBJ2-7; perhaps TRBD2 as D (5 bases). CDR1 GTSNPN and CDR2 SVGIG come from the germline V gene (reference sequence). This CDR3 comprises 14 residues. The V end lost 1 base, the J end lost 5 bases, and 15 bases lay between the germline ends. Here the CDR3 DNA reads TGTGCCTGGAGTGCGTTGCGAGGGTTCAACGAGCAGTACTTC. This codes for CAWSALRGFNEQYF.

This clonotype was observed at least ten times. This chain links TRBV10-3 with TRBJ2-3, with D tentatively TRBD2 (6 bases). Germline V lookup: CDR1 ENHRY, CDR2 SYGVKD. V shed 6 bases and J shed 6 bases, with 19 bases lying between them. This CDR3 is built from 15 residues. CDR3 in amino acids: CAISKREPGVDTQYF. The CDR3 nucleotides are TGTGCCATCAGCAAACGGGAGCCCGGAGTCGATACGCAGTATTTT.

This clonotype was found a few times. This chain links TRBV6-6 with TRBJ2-3; 12 nucleotides agree with TRBD2. Per germline, CDR1 MNHNY and CDR2 SVGAGI (reference sequence). The CDR3 has 16 residues. V was pared by 7 bases and J by 3 bases, with 8 bases of the junction left unmatched. CDR3 in amino acids: CASTRASGRATDTQYF. In nucleotides, the CDR3 is TGTGCCAGCACTAGAGCTAGCGGGAGGGCGACAGATACGCAGTATTTT.

This clonotype has at least ten counts. At one of its ends the junction is not consistent with the germline gene, which may arise from a read error. This rearrangement joins TRBV11-1 to TRBJ2-7, with 10 bases that match TRBD2. The CDR3 covers 14 residues. Germline V lookup: CDR1 SGHAT, CDR2 FQDESV (reference sequence). CDR3: CASSLAGVSYEQYF. For the CDR3, the DNA is TGTGCCAGCAGCCTAGCGGGAGTGTCCTACGAGCAGTACTTC.

The V gene is TRBV12-3 or TRBV12-4, the J gene TRBJ2-3; D uncertain. Trimming pared 7 bases from V and 5 bases from J, leaving 10 bases between. The CDR3 consists of 12 residues. CDR3: CASTPSGDTQYF. The CDR3 DNA follows: TGTGCCAGCACCCCCTCGGGAGATACGCAGTATTTT.